Listed here are 27 T cell receptor beta chains from one sample, sequenced in a study of T cell responses to AZD1222 COVID-19 vaccine. The data were produced by immunoSEQ multiplex PCR, yet TCRdb's version contains in-frame clones alone and is incomplete. The sample has under 140,000 clones; roughly 92% are singletons. This sample comprised peripheral blood, obtained 28 days after the second AZD1222 dose. Every receptor here comes from an adult who received the AZD1222 COVID-19 vaccine.

The chain carries TRBV15 and TRBJ2-7; no firm D call. This CDR3 spans 11 amino acids. CDR1 is LNHNV, CDR2 YYDKDF, per germline (reference sequence). V lost 1 base and J lost 2, with 0 bases in between. CDR3 sequence (DNA): TGTGCCACCAGCAGAGCCTACGAGCAGTACTTC. It is translated as CATSRAYEQYF. Together with reference TRBV15 and TRBJ2-7, the CDR3 gives the full variable domain: DAMVIQNPRYQVTQFGKPVTLSCSQTLNHNVMYWYQQKSSQAPKLLFHYYDKDFNNEADTPDNFQSRRPNTSFCFLDIRSPGLGDTAMYLCATSRAYEQYFGPGTRLTVT.

This clone came up once. The J gene is TRBJ1-2, the V gene TRBV3-1 (or the pseudogene TRBV3-2), with no clear D. The CDR3 runs 13 residues. Germline CDR1 and CDR2: LGHDT and YNNKEL (reference sequence). The V end was cut by 4 bases, the J end by 7 bases, with 13 bases between. The CDR3 loop is CASSPAWGFGYTF. As DNA, the CDR3 is TGTGCCAGCAGCCCCGCCTGGGGTTTTGGCTACACCTTC.

This CDR3 is CSVRQGMNTEAFF. The CDR3 DNA reads TGCAGCGTCCGCCAGGGCATGAACACTGAAGCTTTCTTT. V is TRBV29-1 and J is TRBJ1-1; the D gene is possibly TRBD1 (5 bases). CDR1 is SQVTM and CDR2 is ANQGSEA in the germline V gene. CDR3 length equals 13 residues. V lost 6 bases, J lost 0 bases, and 11 bases lay in between.

The chain employs TRBV5-1 and TRBJ1-6; 9 positions match TRBD1. Germline V gene lookup returns CDR1 SGHRS and CDR2 YFSETQ. CDR3 length equals 14 residues. J lost 7 bases, V lost 4 bases, and 3 bases had no gene match. The chain's CDR3 is CASSHGQGNSPLHF. The CDR3 nucleotides are TGCGCCAGCAGCCACGGACAGGGGAATTCACCCCTCCACTTT.

This clone was seen only once. The sample carries other DNA sequences with the same CDR3. The gene calls are TRBV5-1 and TRBJ1-5, with 7 nucleotides matching TRBD1. The CDR3 covers 15 residues. CDR1 is SGHRS, CDR2 YFSETQ, per germline. V shed 0 bases, J shed 6 bases, and the junction held 6 bases outside the gene matches. In nucleotides, the CDR3 is TGCGCCAGCAGCTTGGAAGGTCAGGGGGGTCAGCCCCAGCATTTT. This codes for CASSLEGQGGQPQHF.

J is TRBJ2-5 and V is TRBV15; 9 bases fit TRBD2. Germline loops: CDR1 LNHNV, CDR2 YYDKDF (reference sequence). The V segment lost 5 bases and the J segment 2 bases; nucleotides outside the gene matches: 3. The CDR3 contains 14 residues. The CDR3 bases are TGTGCCACCAGCGGCGGGGGGGATCAAGAGACCCAGTACTTC. Translation: CATSGGGDQETQYF.

V usage is TRBV6-2 or TRBV6-3 and J usage is TRBJ2-1, with a possible D match to TRBD2 (5 bases). CDR1 and CDR2 from the germline V gene are MNHEY and SVGEGT. The CDR3 runs to 14 residues. V was clipped by 4 bases and J by 7 bases, with 14 bases between them. The CDR3 sequence is CASSLSRPGNEQFF. CDR3 bases: TGTGCCAGCAGTTTATCCCGCCCGGGAAATGAGCAGTTCTTC.

The chain has TRBV12-3 or TRBV12-4 and TRBJ2-7; TRBD2 is a possible D gene (6 bases). This CDR3 spans 13 amino acids. The V and J ends lost 4 bases and 7 bases respectively, with 14 bases between them. The CDR3 region is CASSSQTRWEQYF. CDR3 nucleotide sequence: TGTGCCAGCAGTTCCCAGACTAGATGGGAGCAGTACTTC.

This chain connects TRBV5-1 to TRBJ2-2; D call uncertain. There are 14 residues in the CDR3. V dropped 5 bases and J dropped 3 bases, with 11 bases sitting between them. CDR1 is SGHRS, CDR2 YFSETQ, per germline. The CDR3 region has the DNA TGCGCCAGCAGGCTCCAACCCTACACCGGGGAGCTGTTTTTT. Its protein product is CASRLQPYTGELFF.

The V call is TRBV5-1, the J call TRBJ1-3; D is unclear. In germline, CDR1 is SGHRS, CDR2 YFSETQ. Trimming cost V 1 base and J 2 bases, with 13 bases left between them. This CDR3 has 16 residues. CDR3 protein: CASSLWTGAPGNTIYF. In DNA form, the CDR3 reads TGCGCCAGCAGCTTGTGGACGGGAGCTCCTGGAAACACCATATATTTT.

V and J are TRBV10-2 and TRBJ2-3; maybe TRBD2 (5 bases). This CDR3 comprises 14 residues. V was clipped by 7 bases and J by 1 base, with 12 bases between them. The germline V gene has CDR1 WSHSY and CDR2 SAAADI. Here the CDR3 reads CASKTTGGTDTQYF. The CDR3 DNA follows: TGCGCCAGCAAGACCACCGGGGGCACAGATACGCAGTATTTT.

The chain uses TRBV9 and TRBJ1-1; D perhaps matches TRBD1 (6 bases). The CDR3 is 15 amino acids. Germline V gene lookup returns CDR1 SGDLS and CDR2 YYNGEE. Trimming removed 6 bases at V and 3 bases at J, with 18 bases between. DNA of the CDR3: TGTGCCAGCACCGTGCAAGGGGGGAAAGACACTGAAGCTTTCTTT. Translated, it gives CASTVQGGKDTEAFF.

This chain links TRBV9 with TRBJ1-4, with no clear D. The CDR3 is made up of 16 amino acids. V was clipped by 4 bases and J by 4 bases, with 17 bases between them. The V gene's germline CDR1 is SGDLS and CDR2 YYNGEE. The CDR3 DNA reads TGTGCCAGCAGCTCCGGGAGTTCCGCCGGTAATGAAAAACTGTTTTTT. Translation: CASSSGSSAGNEKLFF.

The DNA of the CDR3 is TGTGCCAGCAGCCAGGACGGACCCTACGAGCAGTACTTC. It codes for CASSQDGPYEQYF. The chain employs TRBV4-2 and TRBJ2-7; D is ambiguous. V lost 3 bases and J lost 2, with 8 bases in between. This CDR3 contains 13 residues. Germline V CDR1 and CDR2: LGHNA, YNFKEQ.

V gene TRBV29-1 combines with J gene TRBJ2-7, with D possibly being TRBD2 (5 bases). The germline V and J ends were trimmed by 6 bases and 5 bases, with 14 bases remaining between them. Germline loops: CDR1 SQVTM, CDR2 ANQGSEA. This CDR3 region has 12 residues. In DNA form, the CDR3 reads TGCAGCGTCCGAAAACTAGGGAACGAGCAGTACTTC. As protein: CSVRKLGNEQYF.

The CDR3, as DNA: TGTGCCAGCAGCCAGCGAGCGGGAAATCAGCCCCAGCATTTT. It translates to CASSQRAGNQPQHF. The chain couples TRBV4-2 to TRBJ1-5, with D hard to call. Per germline, CDR1 LGHNA and CDR2 YNFKEQ. The CDR3 runs 14 residues. The ends were cut back, 3 bases at V and 4 bases at J, with 10 bases in the middle.

V is TRBV7-9 and J is TRBJ2-2, with D unclear. Germline CDR1 SEHNR, CDR2 FQNEAQ (reference sequence). The CDR3 runs 13 residues. Trimming cost V 7 bases and J 4 bases, with 10 bases left between them. In DNA, the CDR3 is TGTGCCAGCACATTACAGAGCACCGGGGAGCTGTTTTTT. Translating it yields CASTLQSTGELFF.

The chain carries TRBV27 and TRBJ1-5; D possibly corresponds to TRBD1 (6 bases). There are 16 residues in the CDR3. Germline V gives CDR1 MNHEY, CDR2 SMNVEV (reference sequence). V was clipped by 3 bases and J by 4 bases, with 16 bases between them. CDR3 coding DNA: TGTGCCAGCAGTTTGTGGGACATCGGTGTTAATCAGCCCCAGCATTTT. Translating gives CASSLWDIGVNQPQHF.

The rearrangement uses TRBV19 and TRBJ2-7; TRBD1 might be the D (5 bases). V lost 9 bases, J lost 3 bases, and 18 bases lay in between. The CDR3 length is 14 residues. Germline values: CDR1 LNHDA, CDR2 SQIVND (reference sequence). Here the CDR3 DNA reads TGTGCCAGCAGCGACAGAAGGATTCTCTACGAGCAGTACTTC. Amino acids: CASSDRRILYEQYF.

The chain has TRBV7-2 and TRBJ2-1; 7 nucleotides align to TRBD2. The trim removed 0 bases at V and 4 bases at J, leaving 6 bases unmatched. Germline loops: CDR1 SGHTA, CDR2 FQGNSA. The CDR3 consists of 16 residues. The CDR3 DNA follows: TGTGCCAGCAGCTTAGCTGGACTAGGGGTTTACAATGAGCAGTTCTTC. Encoded protein: CASSLAGLGVYNEQFF.

The chain joins TRBV19 to TRBJ1-6; D possibly corresponds to TRBD1 (5 bases). Trimming took 6 bases from V and 10 from J, leaving 10 bases between them. CDR3 length: 12 amino acids. Germline-derived CDR1 and CDR2 are LNHDA and SQIVND (reference sequence). The CDR3 sequence: CASSPTESPLHF. For the CDR3, the DNA is TGTGCCAGTAGCCCGACAGAATCACCCCTCCACTTT.

V gene TRBV19 combines with J gene TRBJ1-1, with D unclear. CDR1 LNHDA and CDR2 SQIVND come from the germline V gene (reference sequence). The CDR3 runs 12 residues. Trimming took 3 bases from V and 0 from J, leaving 2 bases between them. The CDR3 spells CASSMLNTEAFF. CDR3 in DNA: TGTGCCAGTAGTATGCTGAACACTGAAGCTTTCTTT.

The V call is TRBV5-1, the J call TRBJ1-2; 7 nucleotides align to TRBD1. J lost 3 bases, V lost 7 bases, and 6 bases had no gene match. Germline lookup yields CDR1 SGHRS and CDR2 YFSETQ. The CDR3 is made up of 13 amino acids. CDR3 bases: TGCGCCAGCGGGACCCAGGGGGACTATGGCTACACCTTC. Translation gives CASGTQGDYGYTF.

The chain combines TRBV7-2 with TRBJ2-3; the match to TRBD1 covers 7 bases. The CDR3 is 14 amino acids. V trimming: 4 bases; J trimming: 6 bases; junction bases outside the gene matches: 7. Per germline, CDR1 SGHTA and CDR2 FQGNSA. CDR3 amino acids: CASSSVTGLDTQYF. The CDR3 DNA reads as TGTGCCAGCAGCTCCGTGACAGGGCTGGATACGCAGTATTTT.

The V and J genes are TRBV7-2 and TRBJ1-2, with unresolved D. The germline CDR1 and CDR2 sequences are SGHTA and FQGNSA. The ends were cut back, 0 bases at V and 4 bases at J, with 9 bases in the middle. This CDR3 region has 14 residues. CDR3 region: CASSLAATGYGYTF. The DNA for the CDR3 is TGTGCCAGCAGCTTAGCAGCCACGGGCTATGGCTACACCTTC.

The CDR3 reads CATSRGGGYDEQYF. DNA for the CDR3: TGTGCCACCAGCAGAGGTGGAGGGTATGACGAGCAGTACTTC. V and J are TRBV15 and TRBJ2-7; maybe TRBD2 (6 bases). The CDR3 runs 14 residues. The germline V gene encodes CDR1 LNHNV and CDR2 YYDKDF (reference sequence). V lost 1 base to trimming and J lost 5 bases, with 12 bases between them.

The chain joins TRBV27 to TRBJ1-1, with D hard to call. Trimming left V 7 bases short and J 4 bases short, with 13 bases between. This CDR3 contains 13 residues. The germline V gene has CDR1 MNHEY and CDR2 SMNVEV (reference sequence). The CDR3 region is CASIGYGGTEAFF. CDR3 nucleotides: TGTGCCAGCATTGGGTATGGAGGCACTGAAGCTTTCTTT.